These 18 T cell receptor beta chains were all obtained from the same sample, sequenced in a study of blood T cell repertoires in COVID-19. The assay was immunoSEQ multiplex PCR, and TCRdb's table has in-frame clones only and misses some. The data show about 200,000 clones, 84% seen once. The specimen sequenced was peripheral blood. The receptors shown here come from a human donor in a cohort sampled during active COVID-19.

The CDR3 protein is CASRGTRGETQYF. CDR3 DNA sequence: TGTGCCAGCAGGGGGACTAGGGGGGAGACCCAGTACTTC. This chain connects TRBV2 to TRBJ2-5; 8 bases fit TRBD2. Per germline, CDR1 SNHLY and CDR2 FYNNEI. This CDR3 is 13 amino acids long. V trimming: 6 bases; J trimming: 5 bases; junction bases outside the gene matches: 5.

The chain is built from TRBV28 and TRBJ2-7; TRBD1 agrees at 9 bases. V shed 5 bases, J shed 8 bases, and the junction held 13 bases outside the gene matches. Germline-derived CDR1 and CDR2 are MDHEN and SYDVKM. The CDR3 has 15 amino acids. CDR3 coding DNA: TGTGCCAGCAGTACGTCCGGGACAGGGAGGCCCCAGCAGTACTTC. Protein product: CASSTSGTGRPQQYF. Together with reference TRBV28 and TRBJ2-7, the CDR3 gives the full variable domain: DVKVTQSSRYLVKRTGEKVFLECVQDMDHENMFWYRQDPGLGLRLIYFSYDVKMKEKGDIPEGYSVSREKKERFSLILESASTNQTSMYLCASSTSGTGRPQQYFGPGTRLTVT.

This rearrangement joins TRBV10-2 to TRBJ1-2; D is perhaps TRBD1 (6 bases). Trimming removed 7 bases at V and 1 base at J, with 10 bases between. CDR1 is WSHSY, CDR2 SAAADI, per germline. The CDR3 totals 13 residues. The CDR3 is CASKDRINYGYTF. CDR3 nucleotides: TGCGCCAGCAAGGACAGAATTAACTATGGCTACACCTTC.

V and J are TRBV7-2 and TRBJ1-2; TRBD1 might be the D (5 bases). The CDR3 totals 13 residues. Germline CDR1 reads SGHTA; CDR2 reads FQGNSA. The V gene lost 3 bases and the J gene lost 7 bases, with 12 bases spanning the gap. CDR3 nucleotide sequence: TGTGCCAGCAGCTTCGACAGCGCGGCTGGCTACACCTTC. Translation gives CASSFDSAAGYTF.

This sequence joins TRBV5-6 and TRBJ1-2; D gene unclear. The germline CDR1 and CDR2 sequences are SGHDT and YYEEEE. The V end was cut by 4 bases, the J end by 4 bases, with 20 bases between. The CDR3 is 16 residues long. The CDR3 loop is CASSPSFGGLGYGYTF. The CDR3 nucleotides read TGTGCCAGCAGCCCCTCGTTTGGCGGGCTCGGCTATGGCTACACCTTC.

CDR3 sequence: CASSAWGGQPQHF. The CDR3 DNA reads as TGCGCCAGCAGTGCCTGGGGAGGACAGCCCCAGCATTTT. V usage is TRBV10-1 and J usage is TRBJ1-5; no clear D. CDR1 and CDR2 from the germline V gene are WNHNN and SYGVQD (reference sequence). Trimming took off 4 bases at V and 7 bases at J, with 11 bases between the two ends. CDR3 size: 13 residues.

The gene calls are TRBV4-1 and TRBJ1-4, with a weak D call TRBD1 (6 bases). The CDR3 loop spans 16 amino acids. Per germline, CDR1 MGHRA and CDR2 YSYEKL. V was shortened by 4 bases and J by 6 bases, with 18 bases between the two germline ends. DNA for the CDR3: TGCGCCAGCAGCCGAGTGATGGCAGGGGAGTATGAAAAACTGTTTTTT. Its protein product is CASSRVMAGEYEKLFF.

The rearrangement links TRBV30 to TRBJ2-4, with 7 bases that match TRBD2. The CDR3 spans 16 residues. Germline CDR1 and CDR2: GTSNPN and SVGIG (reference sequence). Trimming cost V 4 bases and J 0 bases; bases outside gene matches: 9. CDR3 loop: CAWTPGGDLAKNIQYF. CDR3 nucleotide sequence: TGTGCCTGGACCCCGGGGGGAGATCTAGCCAAAAACATTCAGTACTTC.

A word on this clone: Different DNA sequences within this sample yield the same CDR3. The CDR3 spells CASSQGAGGFSYEQYF. CDR3 bases: TGTGCCAGCAGCCAAGGGGCGGGAGGTTTCTCCTACGAGCAGTACTTC. V usage is TRBV3-1 (or the pseudogene TRBV3-2) and J usage is TRBJ2-7, with TRBD2 matching 8 bases. There are 16 residues in the CDR3. Trimming at V came to 1 base and at J to 0 bases, leaving 5 bases not matched to a gene. Germline V gene sequence: CDR1 LGHDT, CDR2 YNNKEL (reference sequence).

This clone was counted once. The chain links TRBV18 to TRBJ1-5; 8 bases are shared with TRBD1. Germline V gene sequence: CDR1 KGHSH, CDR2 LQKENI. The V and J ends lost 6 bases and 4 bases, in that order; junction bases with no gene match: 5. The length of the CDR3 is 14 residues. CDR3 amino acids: CASSRTGQNQPQHF. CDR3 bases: TGTGCCAGCTCTCGGACAGGGCAGAATCAGCCCCAGCATTTT.

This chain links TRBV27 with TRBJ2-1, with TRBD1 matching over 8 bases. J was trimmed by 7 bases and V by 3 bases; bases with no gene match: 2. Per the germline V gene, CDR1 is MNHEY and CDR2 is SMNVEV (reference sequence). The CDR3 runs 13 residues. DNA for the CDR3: TGTGCCAGCAGTTTGGACAGGGTTAATGAGCAGTTCTTC. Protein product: CASSLDRVNEQFF.

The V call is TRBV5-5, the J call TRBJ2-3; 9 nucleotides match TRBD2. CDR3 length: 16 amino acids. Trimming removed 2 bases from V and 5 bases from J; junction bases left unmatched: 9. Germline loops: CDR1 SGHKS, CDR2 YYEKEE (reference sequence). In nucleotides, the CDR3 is TGTGCCAGCAGCTTCGGGGCTAGCGGGACCGGAGATACGCAGTATTTT. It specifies CASSFGASGTGDTQYF.

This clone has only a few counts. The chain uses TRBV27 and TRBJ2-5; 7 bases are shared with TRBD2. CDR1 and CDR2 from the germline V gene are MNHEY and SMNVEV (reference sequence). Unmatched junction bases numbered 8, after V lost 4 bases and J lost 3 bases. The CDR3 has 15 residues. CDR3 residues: CASSSPMAGEETQYF. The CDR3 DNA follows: TGTGCCAGCAGTTCCCCAATGGCGGGAGAAGAGACCCAGTACTTC.

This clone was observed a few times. The CDR3 DNA reads as TGTGCCAGCAGTCCGAGACGGGACAGGGTACCCTACAATGAGCAGTTCTTC. It is translated as CASSPRRDRVPYNEQFF. This chain joins TRBV27 and TRBJ2-1; 9 bases map to TRBD1. V lost 5 bases and J lost 2; bases outside the gene matches: 10. The CDR3 is 17 residues long. Germline CDR1 and CDR2: MNHEY and SMNVEV (reference sequence).

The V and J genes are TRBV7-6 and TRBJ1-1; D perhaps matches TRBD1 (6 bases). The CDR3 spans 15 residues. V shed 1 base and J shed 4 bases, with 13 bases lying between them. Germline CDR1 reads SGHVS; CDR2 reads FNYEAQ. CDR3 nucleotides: TGTGCCAGCAGCTTAGTACAGGGCTTAAGCACTGAAGCTTTCTTT. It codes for CASSLVQGLSTEAFF.

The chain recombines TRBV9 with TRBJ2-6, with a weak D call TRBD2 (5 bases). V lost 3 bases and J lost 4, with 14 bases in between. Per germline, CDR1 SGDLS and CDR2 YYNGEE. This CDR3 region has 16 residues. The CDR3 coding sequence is TGTGCCAGCAGCGCCTTCCCGGGAACCGGGGCCAACGTCCTGACTTTC. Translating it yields CASSAFPGTGANVLTF. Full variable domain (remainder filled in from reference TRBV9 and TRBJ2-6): DSGVTQTPKHLITATGQRVTLRCSPRSGDLSVYWYQQSLDQGLQFLIQYYNGEERAKGNILERFSAQQFPDLHSELNLSSLELGDSALYFCASSAFPGTGANVLTFGAGSRLTVL.

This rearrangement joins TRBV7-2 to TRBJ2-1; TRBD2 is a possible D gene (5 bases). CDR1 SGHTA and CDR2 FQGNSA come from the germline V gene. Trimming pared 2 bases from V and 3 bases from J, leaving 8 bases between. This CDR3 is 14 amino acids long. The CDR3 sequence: CASSLRGYYNEQFF. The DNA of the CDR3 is TGTGCCAGCAGCTTACGCGGGTACTACAATGAGCAGTTCTTC.

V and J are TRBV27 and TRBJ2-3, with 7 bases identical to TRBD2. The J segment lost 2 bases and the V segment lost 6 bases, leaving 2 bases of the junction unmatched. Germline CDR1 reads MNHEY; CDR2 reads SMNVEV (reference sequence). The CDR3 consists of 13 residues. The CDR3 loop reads CASRSGITDTQYF. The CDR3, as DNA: TGTGCCAGCAGAAGCGGGATCACAGATACGCAGTATTTT.